These 28 T cell receptor beta chains were all obtained from the same sample, sequenced in a study of cytomegalovirus exposure and HLA in healthy donors listed by TCRdb under 2017. The method behind the library was the immunoSEQ multiplex PCR assay. For the multiplex PCR, a mixture combining 60 forward primers for TCR Vbeta segments and 13 reverse primers for TCR Jbeta segments was used. TCRdb re-hosts the immuneACCESS table, in-frame sequences only. Its copies lack some clones; in the studies checked, an unresolved V gene accounts for under half of them, and the cause for the rest is not known. The sample includes 50,000 or so clones, with approximately 65% observed a single time. The top ten clones comprise 5.5% to 7% of the sample. The sample was PBMCs. These receptors all come from a man in his thirties or forties in good health and CMV-seronegative.

This clone was counted a single time. This chain links TRBV6-5 with TRBJ1-4, with D uncertain. The CDR3 is 16 residues long. The germline V and J ends were trimmed by 0 bases and 5 bases, with 13 bases remaining between them. Germline loops: CDR1 MNHEY, CDR2 SVGAGI. As DNA, the CDR3 is TGTGCCAGCAGTTACTCCGGGGTGGCCCACAATGAAAAACTGTTTTTT. Translated: CASSYSGVAHNEKLFF.

CDR3 in DNA: TGTGCCAGCAGTTACGGCGTGACTAGGTCCACAGATACGCAGTATTTT. The encoded protein is CASSYGVTRSTDTQYF. This chain connects TRBV6-5 to TRBJ2-3; tentative D call: TRBD2 (6 bases). In germline, CDR1 is MNHEY, CDR2 SVGAGI. Trimming left V 2 bases short and J 2 bases short, with 14 bases between. There are 16 residues in the CDR3.

J is TRBJ2-7 and V is TRBV11-2; D might be TRBD1 (6 bases). The CDR3 is 15 residues long. The germline V gene encodes CDR1 SGHAT and CDR2 FQNNGV. Trimming cost V 1 base and J 2 bases, with 12 bases left between them. The CDR3 nucleotides are TGTGCCAGCAGCTTAGGAATGCAGGGGCCCTACGAGCAGTACTTC. This encodes CASSLGMQGPYEQYF.

The chain joins TRBV29-1 to TRBJ2-7, with 7 nucleotides matching TRBD2. This CDR3 is built from 13 residues. Germline V gene sequence: CDR1 SQVTM, CDR2 ANQGSEA. V shed 7 bases, J shed 7 bases, and the junction held 13 bases outside the gene matches. CDR3 protein: CSGGGLAVGEQYF. CDR3 in DNA: TGCAGCGGGGGGGGATTAGCGGTCGGAGAGCAGTACTTC.

This chain connects TRBV2 to TRBJ2-7, with D hard to call. Per germline, CDR1 SNHLY and CDR2 FYNNEI. Trimming shortened V by 2 bases and J by 7 bases, and 15 bases separated the two germline ends. CDR3 length: 14 amino acids. Here the CDR3 DNA reads TGTGCCAGCAGTGAAAGAGGCGATCTTTGGGAGCAGTACTTC. This encodes CASSERGDLWEQYF.

The chain recombines TRBV9 with TRBJ2-1; TRBD2 aligns across 11 bases. The ends lost 5 bases at V and 6 bases at J; junction bases unmatched: 4. There are 14 residues in the CDR3. Germline CDR1 SGDLS, CDR2 YYNGEE. CDR3 DNA: TGTGCCAGCAGTGGACTAGCGGGTCTCAATGAGCAGTTCTTC. This gives the protein CASSGLAGLNEQFF.

The chain is built from TRBV29-1 and TRBJ2-1, with 7 bases lining up with TRBD1. CDR3 size: 15 residues. J lost 9 bases, V lost 7 bases, and 18 bases had no gene match. From germline, CDR1 is SQVTM and CDR2 ANQGSEA. CDR3 coding DNA: TGCAGCGCAAAGAAGAACCGGGACAGTGGCACTGAGCAGTTCTTC. Protein product: CSAKKNRDSGTEQFF.

The rearrangement joins TRBV10-3 to TRBJ1-1; D remains unclear. CDR1 is ENHRY, CDR2 SYGVKD, per germline. V lost 3 bases, J lost 1 base, and 6 bases lay in between. There are 13 residues in the CDR3. The CDR3 region is CAISDLANTEAFF. CDR3 in DNA: TGTGCCATCAGTGATCTGGCGAACACTGAAGCTTTCTTT.

V gene TRBV2 combines with J gene TRBJ1-4; 10 bases are shared with TRBD1. The germline V gene encodes CDR1 SNHLY and CDR2 FYNNEI. This CDR3 contains 15 residues. The ends lost 6 bases at V and 8 bases at J; junction bases unmatched: 9. CDR3 amino acids: CASRDRGLWNEKLFF. The CDR3 DNA follows: TGTGCCAGCAGGGACAGGGGGTTGTGGAACGAAAAACTGTTTTTT.

The chain has TRBV2 and TRBJ2-5, with TRBD1 as a possible D gene (5 bases). This CDR3 comprises 14 residues. The germline gives CDR1 SNHLY, CDR2 FYNNEI. V was clipped by 7 bases and J by 0 bases, with 12 bases between them. DNA for the CDR3: TGTGCCAGCAAGAAGACAGAGTACCAAGAGACCCAGTACTTC. Protein product: CASKKTEYQETQYF.

This chain joins TRBV10-1 and TRBJ2-5, with D perhaps TRBD2 (5 bases). The V and J ends lost 0 bases and 7 bases respectively, with 15 bases between them. This CDR3 is built from 15 residues. CDR1 and CDR2 (germline): WNHNN, SYGVQD (reference sequence). CDR3 coding DNA: TGCGCCAGCAGTGAGTCGGGCCCGTCCGAGGGGACCCAGTACTTC. This codes for CASSESGPSEGTQYF.

This clone was observed a single time. The chain joins TRBV10-3 to TRBJ1-1; a weak D match, TRBD1 (5 bases). Germline V gene sequence: CDR1 ENHRY, CDR2 SYGVKD. V lost 9 bases, J lost 11 bases, and 22 bases lay in between. The CDR3 totals 13 residues. DNA for the CDR3: TGTGCCATTGGGACTCCCACCGGGGTAGAGGCTTTCTTT. It is translated as CAIGTPTGVEAFF.

This chain links TRBV11-3 with TRBJ2-1; 9 bases fit TRBD2. V gave up 5 bases and J gave up 2 bases; unmatched junction bases: 19. Germline assignment: CDR1 SGHNT and CDR2 YENEEA. CDR3 length equals 20 residues. CDR3 amino acids: CASSPGAGGEGASPYNEQFF. In DNA form, the CDR3 reads TGTGCCAGCAGCCCTGGGGCGGGAGGGGAAGGGGCTAGCCCCTACAATGAGCAGTTCTTC. Full variable domain (rest looked up from reference TRBV11-3 and TRBJ2-1): EAGVVQSPRYKIIEKKQPVAFWCNPISGHNTLYWYLQNLGQGPELLIRYENEEAVDDSQLPKDRFSAERLKGVDSTLKIQPAELGDSAVYLCASSPGAGGEGASPYNEQFFGPGTRLTVL.

This clone has just a few counts. V gene TRBV15 combines with J gene TRBJ1-5; possibly TRBD1 for D (6 bases). The V gene's germline CDR1 is LNHNV and CDR2 YYDKDF (reference sequence). The CDR3 has 17 residues. V was trimmed by 0 bases and J by 6 bases, leaving 18 bases between them. The CDR3 loop is CATSRDGRSRGFQPQHF. CDR3 bases: TGTGCCACCAGCAGAGATGGCCGCTCCAGGGGATTTCAGCCCCAGCATTTT.

V is TRBV6-5 and J is TRBJ1-5; D is perhaps TRBD1 (5 bases). The V and J ends lost 6 bases and 0 bases respectively, with 12 bases between them. The CDR3 sequence is 15 residues long. Germline V gene data show CDR1 as MNHEY and CDR2 as SVGAGI. DNA of the CDR3: TGTGCCAGCAGCCCGGCAGGGTTTAGCAATCAGCCCCAGCATTTT. This codes for CASSPAGFSNQPQHF.

V gene TRBV5-4 combines with J gene TRBJ1-6, with 7 bases lining up with TRBD1. Germline loops: CDR1 SGHNT, CDR2 YYREEE (reference sequence). This CDR3 is built from 16 residues. With V trimmed by 3 bases and J by 0 bases, 3 bases remained unmatched. Written as DNA, the CDR3 is TGTGCCAGCAGCTCGGGACAGAGCTCCTATAATTCACCCCTCCACTTT. This sequence encodes CASSSGQSSYNSPLHF. Using reference TRBV5-4 and TRBJ1-6 for the parts outside the CDR3, the full variable domain is ETGVTQSPTHLIKTRGQQVTLRCSSQSGHNTVSWYQQALGQGPQFIFQYYREEENGRGNFPPRFSGLQFPNYSSELNVNALELDDSALYLCASSSGQSSYNSPLHFGNGTRLTVT.

The CDR3 DNA reads as TGTGCCAGCAGTGGGGGCAGGACAGGAAACACCATATATTTT. Protein sequence: CASSGGRTGNTIYF. The genes are TRBV2 and TRBJ1-3; D may be TRBD1 (5 bases). V was clipped by 4 bases and J by 4 bases, with 11 bases between them. CDR1 SNHLY and CDR2 FYNNEI come from the germline V gene. This CDR3 comprises 14 residues.

V usage is TRBV6-1 and J usage is TRBJ2-7; TRBD1 aligns across 7 bases. This CDR3 comprises 14 residues. J lost 1 base, V lost 7 bases, and 7 bases had no gene match. Per germline, CDR1 MNHNS and CDR2 SASEGT. CDR3 bases: TGTGCCAGCAATCCGACAGGGAAATCCTACGAGCAGTACTTC. This codes for CASNPTGKSYEQYF.

The chain joins TRBV6-1 to TRBJ1-4, with D possibly TRBD1 on 6 matching bases. The CDR3 extends over 15 amino acids. Germline CDR1 reads MNHNS; CDR2 reads SASEGT. Trimming cost V 2 bases and J 8 bases, with 15 bases left between them. CDR3 residues: CASSEYGGPTEKLFF. The CDR3, as DNA: TGTGCCAGCAGTGAATATGGGGGCCCAACGGAAAAACTGTTTTTT.

The chain uses TRBV7-2 and TRBJ2-1; a possible D gene is TRBD2 (6 bases). CDR1 and CDR2 from the germline V gene are SGHTA and FQGNSA. The CDR3 runs to 15 residues. V dropped 7 bases and J dropped 0 bases, with 13 bases sitting between them. In DNA form, the CDR3 reads TGTGCCAGCACCCTGACGACTAGCTCCTACAATGAGCAGTTCTTC. This sequence encodes CASTLTTSSYNEQFF.

The V and J genes are TRBV15 and TRBJ2-3; 11 positions agree with TRBD2. The germline CDR1 and CDR2 sequences are LNHNV and YYDKDF (reference sequence). This CDR3 is built from 16 residues. Trimming at V came to 3 bases and at J to 4 bases, leaving 6 bases not matched to a gene. The DNA of the CDR3 is TGTGCCACCAGCAGCCGTTTAGCGGGAGGGGCAGATACGCAGTATTTT. The encoded protein is CATSSRLAGGADTQYF.

This chain links TRBV7-8 with TRBJ2-1, with 7 bases aligning to TRBD1. This CDR3 is 16 amino acids long. CDR1 is SGHVS and CDR2 is FQNEAQ in the germline V gene. Germline trimming cut 5 bases from V and 0 bases from J; bases unmatched to any gene: 7. CDR3 sequence: CASSPGTVSSYNEQFF. The CDR3 nucleotides read TGTGCCAGCAGCCCCGGGACAGTGAGCTCCTACAATGAGCAGTTCTTC.

CDR3 DNA: TGCGCCAGCAGCACCCAGACAGGGGGCGAAGAGACCCAGTACTTC. Its translation is CASSTQTGGEETQYF. The chain links TRBV5-1 to TRBJ2-5; 10 positions match TRBD1. CDR1 and CDR2 (germline): SGHRS, YFSETQ. This CDR3 contains 15 residues. V was clipped by 4 bases and J by 3 bases; unmatched bases: 6.

The chain employs TRBV27 and TRBJ1-2; 10 bases are a match to TRBD1. The CDR3 runs 14 residues. With V trimmed by 7 bases and J by 2 bases, 4 bases remained unmatched. Germline V gene lookup returns CDR1 MNHEY and CDR2 SMNVEV (reference sequence). Written as DNA, the CDR3 is TGTGCCAGCACCCGGACAGGGGGGAACTATGGCTACACCTTC. It encodes CASTRTGGNYGYTF.

As DNA, the CDR3 is TGTGCCAGCAGTCGGACAGTTTCGGGCGGCTACACCTTC. This encodes CASSRTVSGGYTF. This chain links TRBV2 with TRBJ1-2, with D possibly matching TRBD1 (6 bases). Trimming removed 5 bases from V and 8 bases from J, with 15 bases in between. The CDR3 is made up of 13 amino acids. The germline V gene encodes CDR1 SNHLY and CDR2 FYNNEI.

J is TRBJ2-2 and V is TRBV5-4, with 8 bases lining up with TRBD2. Per the germline V gene, CDR1 is SGHNT and CDR2 is YYREEE (reference sequence). The CDR3 is 15 residues long. V lost 3 bases, J lost 4 bases, and 5 bases stayed unmatched. In nucleotides, the CDR3 is TGTGCCAGCAGCTCCAGCGGGAGAGTCACCGGGGAGCTGTTTTTT. It is translated as CASSSSGRVTGELFF.

V usage is TRBV29-1 and J usage is TRBJ1-2; D remains unclear. The CDR3 spans 13 residues. V was cut by 4 bases and J by 8 bases, with 17 bases left in between. The germline CDR1 and CDR2 sequences are SQVTM and ANQGSEA. The DNA of the CDR3 is TGCAGCGTTGTAACAGAAATCTCTTGGGGCTACACCTTC. It translates to CSVVTEISWGYTF.

The rearrangement links TRBV5-4 to TRBJ2-5; TRBD1 aligns across 7 bases. After removal of 4 bases from V and 1 base from J, the junction contained 7 bases not matched to a gene. There are 15 residues in the CDR3. CDR1 SGHNT and CDR2 YYREEE come from the germline V gene (reference sequence). The CDR3 DNA reads as TGTGCCAGCAGCCCAACAGGGGAAGCCCAAGAGACCCAGTACTTC. Amino acids: CASSPTGEAQETQYF. The full variable domain, its missing parts supplied by reference TRBV5-4 and TRBJ2-5, is ETGVTQSPTHLIKTRGQQVTLRCSSQSGHNTVSWYQQALGQGPQFIFQYYREEENGRGNFPPRFSGLQFPNYSSELNVNALELDDSALYLCASSPTGEAQETQYFGPGTRLLVL.